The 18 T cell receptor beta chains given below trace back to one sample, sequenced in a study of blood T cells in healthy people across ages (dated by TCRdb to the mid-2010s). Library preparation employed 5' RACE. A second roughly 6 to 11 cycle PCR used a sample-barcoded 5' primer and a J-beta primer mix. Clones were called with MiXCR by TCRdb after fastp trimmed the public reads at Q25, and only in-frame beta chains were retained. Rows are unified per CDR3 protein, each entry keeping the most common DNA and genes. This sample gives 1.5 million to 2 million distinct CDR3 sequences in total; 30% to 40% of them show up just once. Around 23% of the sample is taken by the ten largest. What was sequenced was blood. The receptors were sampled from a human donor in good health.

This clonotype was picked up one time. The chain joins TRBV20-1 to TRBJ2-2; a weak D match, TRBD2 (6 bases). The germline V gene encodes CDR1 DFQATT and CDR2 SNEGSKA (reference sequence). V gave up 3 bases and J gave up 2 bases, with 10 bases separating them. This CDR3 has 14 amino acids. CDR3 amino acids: CSARRAGNTGELFF. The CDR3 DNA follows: TGCAGTGCTAGGCGCGCGGGAAACACCGGGGAGCTGTTTTTT.

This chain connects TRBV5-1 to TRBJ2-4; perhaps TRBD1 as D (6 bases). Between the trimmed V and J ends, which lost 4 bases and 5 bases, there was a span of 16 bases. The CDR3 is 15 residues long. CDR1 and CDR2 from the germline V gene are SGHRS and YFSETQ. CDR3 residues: CASSTGEAGENIQYF. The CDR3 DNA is TGCGCCAGCAGCACCGGGGAAGCAGGGGAAAACATTCAGTACTTC.

CDR3 sequence (DNA): TGCAGCGTCTTAGGGGAGGGGACTAATGAAAAACTGTTTTTT. As protein: CSVLGEGTNEKLFF. The V gene is TRBV29-1, the J gene TRBJ1-4, with D possibly being TRBD1 (5 bases). V lost 6 bases, J lost 2 bases, and 13 bases lay in between. Germline loops: CDR1 SQVTM, CDR2 ANQGSEA. The CDR3 covers 14 residues. Complete variable domain (other parts from reference TRBV29-1 and TRBJ1-4): SAVISQKPSRDICQRGTSLTIQCQVDSQVTMMFWYRQQPGQSLTLIATANQGSEATYESGFVIDKFPISRPNLTFSTLTVSNMSPEDSSIYLCSVLGEGTNEKLFFGSGTQLSVL.

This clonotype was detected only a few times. The CDR3 coding sequence is TGCGCCAGCAGCCAAGCGGCCAGGGGAACTCATGGCTACACCTTC. It is translated as CASSQAARGTHGYTF. This chain joins TRBV4-3 and TRBJ1-2, with a possible D match to TRBD1 (6 bases). CDR1 is LGHNA, CDR2 YSLEER, per germline. The CDR3 extends over 15 amino acids. V shed 1 base and J shed 6 bases, with 15 bases lying between them.

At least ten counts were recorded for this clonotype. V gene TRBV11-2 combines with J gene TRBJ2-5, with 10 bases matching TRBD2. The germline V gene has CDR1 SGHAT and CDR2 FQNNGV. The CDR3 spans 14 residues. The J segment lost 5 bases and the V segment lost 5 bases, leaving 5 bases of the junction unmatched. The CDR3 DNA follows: TGTGCCAGCAGCCCCCGACTAGCGGGTGAGACCCAGTACTTC. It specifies CASSPRLAGETQYF. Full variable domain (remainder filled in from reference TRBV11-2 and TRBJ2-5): EAGVAQSPRYKIIEKRQSVAFWCNPISGHATLYWYQQILGQGPKLLIQFQNNGVVDDSQLPKDRFSAERLKGVDSTLKIQPAKLEDSAVYLCASSPRLAGETQYFGPGTRLLVL.

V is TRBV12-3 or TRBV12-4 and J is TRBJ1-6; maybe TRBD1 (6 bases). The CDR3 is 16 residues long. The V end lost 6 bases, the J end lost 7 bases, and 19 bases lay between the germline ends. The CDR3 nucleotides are TGTGCCAGCAGGCAACAGTTTGGACAGCCAAATTCACCCCTCCACTTT. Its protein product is CASRQQFGQPNSPLHF.

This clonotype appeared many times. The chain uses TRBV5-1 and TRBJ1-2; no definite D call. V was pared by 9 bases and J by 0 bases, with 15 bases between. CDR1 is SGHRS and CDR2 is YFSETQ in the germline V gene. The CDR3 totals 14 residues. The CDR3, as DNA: TGCGCCACCGCCTTTGAGAGTCCTAACTATGGCTACACCTTC. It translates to CATAFESPNYGYTF.

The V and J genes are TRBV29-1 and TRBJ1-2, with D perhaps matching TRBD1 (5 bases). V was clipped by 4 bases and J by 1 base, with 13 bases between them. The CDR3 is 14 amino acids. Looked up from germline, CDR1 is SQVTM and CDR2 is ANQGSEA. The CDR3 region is CSVAVLQVNYGYTF. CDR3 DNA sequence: TGCAGCGTTGCGGTACTACAGGTTAACTATGGCTACACCTTC.

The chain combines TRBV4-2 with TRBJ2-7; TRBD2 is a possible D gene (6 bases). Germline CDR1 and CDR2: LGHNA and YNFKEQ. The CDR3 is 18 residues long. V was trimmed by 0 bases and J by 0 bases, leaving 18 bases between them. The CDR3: CASSQDLIGAGSSYEQYF. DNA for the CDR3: TGTGCCAGCAGCCAAGATCTTATTGGGGCGGGGAGCTCCTACGAGCAGTACTTC.

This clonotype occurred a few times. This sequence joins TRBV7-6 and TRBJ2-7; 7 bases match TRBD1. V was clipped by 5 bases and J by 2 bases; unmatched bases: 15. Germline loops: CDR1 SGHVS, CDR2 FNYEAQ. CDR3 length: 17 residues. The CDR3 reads CASSIYLSDRLTYEQYF. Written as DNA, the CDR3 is TGTGCCAGCAGCATTTATTTATCGGACAGGCTGACCTACGAGCAGTACTTC.

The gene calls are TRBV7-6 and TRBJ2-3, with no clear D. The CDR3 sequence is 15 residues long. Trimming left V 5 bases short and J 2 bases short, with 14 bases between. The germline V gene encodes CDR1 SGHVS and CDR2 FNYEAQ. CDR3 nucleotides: TGTGCCAGCAGCCCACCTTATCCCTCCACAGATACGCAGTATTTT. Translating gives CASSPPYPSTDTQYF.

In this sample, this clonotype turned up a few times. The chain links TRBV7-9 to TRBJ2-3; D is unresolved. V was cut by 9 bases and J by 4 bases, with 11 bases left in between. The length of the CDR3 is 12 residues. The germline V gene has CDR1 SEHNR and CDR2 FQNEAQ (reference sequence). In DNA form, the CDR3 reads TGTGCCAGTCGAGCAGGTTCAGATACGCAGTATTTT. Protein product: CASRAGSDTQYF.

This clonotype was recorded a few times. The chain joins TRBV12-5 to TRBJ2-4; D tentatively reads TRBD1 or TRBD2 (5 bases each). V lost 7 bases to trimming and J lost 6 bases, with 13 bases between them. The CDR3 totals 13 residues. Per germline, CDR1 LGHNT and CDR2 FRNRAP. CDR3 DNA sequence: TGTGCTAGTGCCCCCCCGAGGGGAAACATTCAGTACTTC. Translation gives CASAPPRGNIQYF. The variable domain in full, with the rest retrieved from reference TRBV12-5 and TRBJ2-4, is DARVTQTPRHKVTEMGQEVTMRCQPILGHNTVFWYRQTMMQGLELLAYFRNRAPLDDSGMPKDRFSAEMPDATLATLKIQPSEPRDSAVYFCASAPPRGNIQYFGAGTRLSVL.

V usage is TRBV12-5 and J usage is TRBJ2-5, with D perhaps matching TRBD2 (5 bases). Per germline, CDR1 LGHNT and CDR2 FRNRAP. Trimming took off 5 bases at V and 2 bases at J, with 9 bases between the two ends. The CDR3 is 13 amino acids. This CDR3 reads CASGGSGQETQYF. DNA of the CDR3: TGTGCTAGTGGTGGCTCGGGGCAAGAGACCCAGTACTTC.

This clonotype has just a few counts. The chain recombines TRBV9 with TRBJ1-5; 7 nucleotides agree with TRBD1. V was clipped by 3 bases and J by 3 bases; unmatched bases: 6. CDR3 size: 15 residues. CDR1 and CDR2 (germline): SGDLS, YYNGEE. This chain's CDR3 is CASSAGTVSNQPQHF. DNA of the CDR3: TGTGCCAGCAGCGCAGGGACAGTTTCCAATCAGCCCCAGCATTTT.

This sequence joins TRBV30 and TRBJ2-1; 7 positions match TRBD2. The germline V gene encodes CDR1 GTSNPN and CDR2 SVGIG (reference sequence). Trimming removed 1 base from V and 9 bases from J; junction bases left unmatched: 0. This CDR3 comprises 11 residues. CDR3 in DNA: TGTGCCTGGAGTGGGGGGGGTGAGCAGTTCTTC. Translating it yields CAWSGGGEQFF. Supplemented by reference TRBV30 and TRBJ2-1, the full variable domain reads SQTIHQWPATLVQPVGSPLSLECTVEGTSNPNLYWYRQAAGRGLQLLFYSVGIGQISSEVPQNLSASRPQDRQFILSSKKLLLSDSGFYLCAWSGGGEQFFGPGTRLTVL.

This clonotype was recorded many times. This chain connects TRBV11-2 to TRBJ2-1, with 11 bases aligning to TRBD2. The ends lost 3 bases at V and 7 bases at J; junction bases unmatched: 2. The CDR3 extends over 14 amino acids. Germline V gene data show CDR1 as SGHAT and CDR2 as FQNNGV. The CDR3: CASSLVAGGNEQFF. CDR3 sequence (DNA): TGTGCCAGCAGCTTGGTAGCGGGGGGGAATGAGCAGTTCTTC.

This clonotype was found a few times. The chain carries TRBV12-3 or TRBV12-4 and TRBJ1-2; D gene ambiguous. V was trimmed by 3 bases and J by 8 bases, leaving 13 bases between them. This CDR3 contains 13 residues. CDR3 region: CASSFRTVQGYTF. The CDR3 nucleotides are TGTGCCAGCAGTTTTCGTACAGTGCAAGGCTACACCTTC.